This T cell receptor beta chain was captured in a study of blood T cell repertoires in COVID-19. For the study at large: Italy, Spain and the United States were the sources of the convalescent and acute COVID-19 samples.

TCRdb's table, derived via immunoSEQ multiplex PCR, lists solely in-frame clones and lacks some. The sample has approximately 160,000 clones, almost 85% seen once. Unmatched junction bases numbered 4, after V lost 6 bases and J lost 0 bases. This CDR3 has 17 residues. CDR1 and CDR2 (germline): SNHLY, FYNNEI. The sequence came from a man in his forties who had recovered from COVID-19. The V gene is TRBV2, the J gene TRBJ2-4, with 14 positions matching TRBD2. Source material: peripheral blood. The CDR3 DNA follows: TGTGCCAGCAGGGGACTAGCGGGGGATATAGCCAAAAACATTCAGTACTTC. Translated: CASRGLAGDIAKNIQYF.